Listed here are 27 T cell receptor beta chains from one sample, sequenced in a study of CD4 T cells in relation to SARS-CoV-2 and coronaviruses (TCRdb year 2021). Their antigens are not known. CD4+ T cells from unexposed donors were collected before the COVID-19 pandemic (2011-2018). The EasySep CD4+ T cell isolation kit was used to isolate CD4+ T cells once the cultures had run for 10 to 11 days. Library preparation was by the immunoSEQ multiplex PCR assay. In TCRdb, the immuneACCESS table is reduced to in-frame sequences with V and J assigned. These tables do not hold every clone; where another copy was compared, an unresolved V gene accounts for under half, and the others remain unexplained. The sample yields under 25,000 clones; over 75% were counted once. Over 15% of the sample lies in the top ten. Input material: CD4+ T cells from PBMCs, cultured in vitro. Receptor source: a human donor in good health.

This clone was detected once. The chain joins TRBV27 to TRBJ2-7, with D tentatively TRBD1 (6 bases). CDR3 length: 15 amino acids. Looked up from germline, CDR1 is MNHEY and CDR2 is SMNVEV (reference sequence). V lost 6 bases, J lost 3 bases, and 18 bases lay in between. In DNA, the CDR3 is TGTGCCAGCAGGATCCTACAGGGTTATGTCTACGAGCAGTACTTC. It specifies CASRILQGYVYEQYF.

This chain uses TRBV10-3 with TRBJ1-1; D call uncertain. V dropped 6 bases and J dropped 10 bases, with 21 bases sitting between them. CDR3 length: 14 residues. Germline V gene data show CDR1 as ENHRY and CDR2 as SYGVKD. The DNA for the CDR3 is TGTGCCATCAGAGAGAGGGCCGTCCGCGAGGGAGCTTTCTTT. This gives the protein CAIRERAVREGAFF.

The V gene is TRBV28, the J gene TRBJ2-5; 8 bases map to TRBD2. V lost 10 bases, J lost 5 bases, and 15 bases stayed unmatched. The germline CDR1 and CDR2 sequences are MDHEN and SYDVKM. This CDR3 is built from 15 residues. For the CDR3, the DNA is TGTGCCACTTCGGGGGGGGGACTTCCAAGGGAGACCCAGTACTTC. It is translated as CATSGGGLPRETQYF.

This clone was seen just once. The J gene is TRBJ2-1, the V gene TRBV5-4; 7 nucleotides agree with TRBD2. This CDR3 spans 17 amino acids. In germline, CDR1 is SGHNT, CDR2 YYREEE (reference sequence). Trimming at V came to 0 bases and at J to 1 base, leaving 7 bases not matched to a gene. This CDR3 is CASSLGGGETSYNEQFF. In DNA form, the CDR3 reads TGTGCCAGCAGCTTGGGGGGAGGGGAGACGTCCTACAATGAGCAGTTCTTC.

V is TRBV2 and J is TRBJ2-1; D is unclear. V was pared by 1 base and J by 8 bases, with 6 bases between. Germline-derived CDR1 and CDR2 are SNHLY and FYNNEI. CDR3 size: 12 residues. The CDR3 spells CASSEGGHEQFF. In DNA, the CDR3 is TGTGCCAGCAGTGAAGGAGGACATGAGCAGTTCTTC.

In this sample, this clone is large. V gene TRBV6-6 combines with J gene TRBJ2-7; either TRBD1 or TRBD2 may fit D (5 bases each). The V end lost 0 bases, the J end lost 6 bases, and 18 bases lay between the germline ends. This CDR3 has 16 residues. From germline, CDR1 is MNHNY and CDR2 SVGAGI (reference sequence). The CDR3 nucleotides are TGTGCCAGCAGTTACTCGACAGCCGGGACCACTACCGAGCAGTACTTC. Its protein product is CASSYSTAGTTTEQYF.

The sample holds one count of this clone. The chain has TRBV10-3 and TRBJ2-3, with 8 bases aligning to TRBD2. CDR1 and CDR2 from the germline V gene are ENHRY and SYGVKD. V lost 11 bases and J lost 0; bases outside the gene matches: 10. The CDR3 sequence is 15 residues long. The CDR3 DNA sequence: TGTGCCCCCATCGGGCCTAGCGGGAGCACAGATACGCAGTATTTT. Its translation: CAPIGPSGSTDTQYF.

The chain combines TRBV5-1 with TRBJ2-1; D call uncertain. Per the germline V gene, CDR1 is SGHRS and CDR2 is YFSETQ. Trimming cost V 0 bases and J 4 bases, with 5 bases left between them. CDR3 length: 13 amino acids. CDR3 loop: CASSLGQYNEQFF. CDR3 DNA sequence: TGCGCCAGCAGCTTGGGCCAGTACAATGAGCAGTTCTTC.

The chain links TRBV30 to TRBJ1-1; no clear D. The ends were cut back, 5 bases at V and 3 bases at J, with 13 bases in the middle. Germline V lookup: CDR1 GTSNPN, CDR2 SVGIG (reference sequence). The CDR3 is made up of 13 amino acids. The chain's CDR3 is CAWGGSSDTEAFF. The CDR3 nucleotides are TGTGCCTGGGGAGGTAGTTCGGACACTGAAGCTTTCTTT.

The chain employs TRBV30 and TRBJ1-1, with 7 bases identical to TRBD1. The CDR3 extends over 13 amino acids. Germline CDR1 and CDR2: GTSNPN and SVGIG (reference sequence). V lost 0 bases, J lost 4 bases, and 2 bases stayed unmatched. The CDR3 spells CAWSVAGGTEAFF. The CDR3 region has the DNA TGTGCCTGGAGTGTAGCAGGGGGCACTGAAGCTTTCTTT.

This chain uses TRBV9 with TRBJ2-2; 8 bases agree with TRBD1. The junction had 10 bases not matched to a gene; V was cut back by 4 bases and J by 5 bases. The CDR3 runs to 16 residues. Germline CDR1 and CDR2: SGDLS and YYNGEE. The chain's CDR3 is CASSRLQGVGTGELFF. Here the CDR3 DNA reads TGTGCCAGCAGCCGACTACAGGGGGTTGGTACCGGGGAGCTGTTTTTT.

The chain couples TRBV3-1 (or the pseudogene TRBV3-2) to TRBJ1-3; weak D call: TRBD1 (6 bases). Germline CDR1 LGHDT, CDR2 YNNKEL (reference sequence). CDR3 length equals 16 residues. V lost 5 bases and J lost 0, with 14 bases in between. CDR3 sequence reads: CASSLVGGSSGNTIYF. The DNA of the CDR3 is TGTGCCAGCAGCTTGGTAGGGGGGAGCTCTGGAAACACCATATATTTT.

This clone was observed a few times. The chain is built from TRBV20-1 and TRBJ1-1; D is ambiguous. CDR1 is DFQATT, CDR2 SNEGSKA, per germline (reference sequence). CDR3 size: 13 residues. Trimming took 3 bases from V and 3 from J, leaving 11 bases between them. CDR3: CSASAQVDTEAFF. The CDR3 bases are TGCAGTGCTAGTGCGCAGGTCGACACTGAAGCTTTCTTT.

The chain combines TRBV5-4 with TRBJ2-1; weak D call: TRBD2 (6 bases). This CDR3 is built from 12 residues. V lost 4 bases and J 10 bases, leaving 12 bases between the germline ends. Germline V lookup: CDR1 SGHNT, CDR2 YYREEE (reference sequence). The CDR3 region is CASSPLGGEQFF. CDR3 in DNA: TGTGCCAGCAGCCCGTTAGGAGGGGAGCAGTTCTTC. Complete variable domain (other parts from reference TRBV5-4 and TRBJ2-1): ETGVTQSPTHLIKTRGQQVTLRCSSQSGHNTVSWYQQALGQGPQFIFQYYREEENGRGNFPPRFSGLQFPNYSSELNVNALELDDSALYLCASSPLGGEQFFGPGTRLTVL.

Here the CDR3 DNA reads TGTGCCAGCAGTGAGGGGAGACAGGGGGGAGGCTCTGGGGCCAACGTCCTGACTTTC. Its protein product is CASSEGRQGGGSGANVLTF. The chain employs TRBV6-1 and TRBJ2-6, with 9 bases lining up with TRBD1. The V and J ends lost 3 bases and 0 bases, in that order; junction bases with no gene match: 9. The CDR3 is 19 amino acids. Germline V gives CDR1 MNHNS, CDR2 SASEGT.

The chain has TRBV6-1 and TRBJ2-7; 7 bases line up with TRBD2. V gave up 2 bases and J gave up 5 bases; unmatched junction bases: 6. This CDR3 contains 14 residues. Germline lookup yields CDR1 MNHNS and CDR2 SASEGT. CDR3 nucleotides: TGTGCCAGCAGTGAACGGGAGGAAATGAACGAGCAGTACTTC. This encodes CASSEREEMNEQYF.

CDR3 in amino acids: CASSRGEGGSYEQYF. CDR3 nucleotides: TGTGCCAGCAGCCGGGGGGAGGGCGGCTCCTACGAGCAGTACTTC. This chain uses TRBV5-5 with TRBJ2-7; 7 bases agree with TRBD2. This CDR3 is 15 amino acids long. Trimming removed 4 bases from V and 0 bases from J; junction bases left unmatched: 7. Germline CDR1 SGHKS, CDR2 YYEKEE (reference sequence).

The chain employs TRBV19 and TRBJ2-7; unclear D gene. There are 14 residues in the CDR3. V lost 4 bases and J lost 5, with 15 bases in between. Germline V gene data show CDR1 as LNHDA and CDR2 as SQIVND (reference sequence). The CDR3 region has the DNA TGTGCCAGTAGTAAACCGGGTGTTTTGAACGAGCAGTACTTC. It codes for CASSKPGVLNEQYF.

V and J are TRBV5-1 and TRBJ2-3, with D unresolved. V lost 0 bases to trimming and J lost 1 base, with 18 bases between them. Germline CDR1 and CDR2: SGHRS and YFSETQ. The CDR3 sequence is 18 residues long. Written as DNA, the CDR3 is TGCGCCAGCAGCTTGGATGCTATTTCGTACCTCGGCACAGATACGCAGTATTTT. Translated, it gives CASSLDAISYLGTDTQYF.

This rearrangement joins TRBV9 to TRBJ1-1, with D possibly matching TRBD1 (5 bases). Germline lookup yields CDR1 SGDLS and CDR2 YYNGEE. This CDR3 spans 15 amino acids. V lost 0 bases to trimming and J lost 6 bases, with 15 bases between them. The CDR3 is CASSVGGQGIAEAFF. The CDR3 bases are TGTGCCAGCAGCGTAGGAGGACAAGGGATTGCTGAAGCTTTCTTT.

The chain employs TRBV28 and TRBJ2-7; either TRBD1 or TRBD2 may supply D (7 bases each). Germline-derived CDR1 and CDR2 are MDHEN and SYDVKM. This CDR3 contains 15 residues. Trimming took off 11 bases at V and 2 bases at J, with 22 bases between the two ends. The CDR3 loop is CAGGTAGQTPYEQYF. CDR3 DNA sequence: TGTGCCGGCGGGACAGCGGGACAGACCCCCTACGAGCAGTACTTC.

The rearrangement links TRBV28 to TRBJ2-3, with 7 bases identical to TRBD1. Per germline, CDR1 MDHEN and CDR2 SYDVKM. The CDR3 has 15 residues. V lost 6 bases and J lost 4; bases outside the gene matches: 10. The CDR3 protein is CASSARQGLADTQYF. Written as DNA, the CDR3 is TGTGCCAGCAGCGCGAGACAGGGTTTAGCAGATACGCAGTATTTT.

V gene TRBV10-2 combines with J gene TRBJ1-2; 7 bases match TRBD1. CDR1 is WSHSY and CDR2 is SAAADI in the germline V gene. Unmatched junction bases numbered 3, after V lost 2 bases and J lost 3 bases. The CDR3 has 14 amino acids. In DNA form, the CDR3 reads TGCGCCAGCAGTGAGACTGGGACAGACTATGGCTACACCTTC. It codes for CASSETGTDYGYTF.

This clone was counted a single time. This chain connects TRBV19 to TRBJ1-1; 8 bases match TRBD1. This CDR3 contains 15 residues. Germline V gene sequence: CDR1 LNHDA, CDR2 SQIVND (reference sequence). J gave up 3 bases and V 8 bases, and 11 bases lay outside the gene matches. The CDR3 spells CASDSGAGGYTEAFF. CDR3 nucleotides: TGTGCCAGTGACTCGGGGGCAGGGGGCTACACTGAAGCTTTCTTT.

The rearrangement uses TRBV10-3 and TRBJ2-7; 13 nucleotides align to TRBD2. This CDR3 has 13 residues. Germline loops: CDR1 ENHRY, CDR2 SYGVKD. The trim removed 11 bases at V and 5 bases at J, leaving 6 bases unmatched. This chain's CDR3 is CALGTSGNDEQYF. CDR3 coding DNA: TGTGCCCTCGGGACTAGCGGGAACGACGAGCAGTACTTC.

The chain uses TRBV29-1 and TRBJ2-5; D perhaps matches TRBD2 (5 bases). Germline V gene sequence: CDR1 SQVTM, CDR2 ANQGSEA. The CDR3 is made up of 14 amino acids. Trimming left V 7 bases short and J 5 bases short, with 20 bases between. CDR3 sequence: CSASTLGEWETQYF. The CDR3 DNA is TGCAGCGCTTCAACTCTCGGGGAGTGGGAGACCCAGTACTTC.

The chain uses TRBV9 and TRBJ1-2, with D tentatively TRBD1 (6 bases). Trimming stripped 4 bases from V and 4 bases from J, with 14 bases between. Germline loops: CDR1 SGDLS, CDR2 YYNGEE. The CDR3 covers 14 residues. CDR3 region: CASSPLGHPYGYTF. The CDR3, as DNA: TGTGCCAGCAGCCCCTTGGGACACCCCTATGGCTACACCTTC.